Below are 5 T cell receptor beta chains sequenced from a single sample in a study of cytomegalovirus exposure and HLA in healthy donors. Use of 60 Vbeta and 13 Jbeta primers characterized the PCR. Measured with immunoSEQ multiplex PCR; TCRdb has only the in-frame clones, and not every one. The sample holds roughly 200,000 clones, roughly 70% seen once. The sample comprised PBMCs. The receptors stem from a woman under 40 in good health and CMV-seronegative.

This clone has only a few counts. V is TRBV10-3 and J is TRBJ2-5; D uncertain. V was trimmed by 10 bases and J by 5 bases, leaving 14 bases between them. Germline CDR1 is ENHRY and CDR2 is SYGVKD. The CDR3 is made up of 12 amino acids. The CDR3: CATGPATETQYF. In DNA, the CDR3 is TGTGCCACCGGCCCAGCGACGGAGACCCAGTACTTC.

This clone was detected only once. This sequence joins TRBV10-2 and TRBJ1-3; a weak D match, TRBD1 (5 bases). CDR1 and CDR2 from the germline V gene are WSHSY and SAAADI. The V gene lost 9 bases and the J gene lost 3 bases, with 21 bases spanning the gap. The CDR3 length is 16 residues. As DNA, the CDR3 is TGCGCCAGTGCGTACGGAAGGGGTGAACTTGGAAACACCATATATTTT. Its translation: CASAYGRGELGNTIYF.

The CDR3 DNA follows: TGCGCCAGCAGCCAAGGGTTTGTAGCGGGAGGGTTCCGCTCCTACGAGCAGTACTTC. Translation: CASSQGFVAGGFRSYEQYF. The chain links TRBV4-3 to TRBJ2-7; 11 bases align to TRBD2. This CDR3 spans 19 amino acids. V lost 1 base and J lost 0; bases outside the gene matches: 11. Germline values: CDR1 LGHNA, CDR2 YSLEER.

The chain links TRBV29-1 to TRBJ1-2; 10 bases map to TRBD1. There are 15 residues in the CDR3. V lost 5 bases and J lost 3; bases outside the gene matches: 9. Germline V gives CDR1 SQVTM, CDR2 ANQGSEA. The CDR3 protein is CSVSPWTGGYYGYTF. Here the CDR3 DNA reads TGCAGCGTTAGCCCCTGGACAGGGGGTTACTATGGCTACACCTTC.

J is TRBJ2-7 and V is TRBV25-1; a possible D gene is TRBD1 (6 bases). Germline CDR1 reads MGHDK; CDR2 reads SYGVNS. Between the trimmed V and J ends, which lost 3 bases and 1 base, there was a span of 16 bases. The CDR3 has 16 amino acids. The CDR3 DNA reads TGTGCCAGCAGTGAGATTTCAACAGGGCAGTCCTACGAGCAGTACTTC. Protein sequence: CASSEISTGQSYEQYF.